This TCR beta chain is drawn from a study of cytotoxic CD8 clonotypes in ibrutinib-treated CLL. Study information: Included were about 11 relapsed/refractory and 15 treatment-naive patients, of whom some 17 were IGHV unmutated. The study, taken as a whole, reports: Among the clonotypes, public ones were uncommon and contracted or held stable on treatment.

On this clone itself: The antigen is unknown.

Data came from immunoSEQ multiplex PCR; TCRdb stores just in-frame clones and leaves some out. This repertoire shows under 15,000 clones, roughly 64% found once; its top ten account for about 44%. The sequencing used PBMCs, collected before ibrutinib treatment. This clonotype was sampled from a human donor with chronic lymphocytic leukemia.

CDR3 sequence: CASSFEDNNEKLFF. CDR3 in DNA: TGTGCCAGCAGCTTCGAGGACAATAATGAAAAACTGTTTTTT. The gene calls are TRBV5-5 and TRBJ1-4; perhaps TRBD1 as D (5 bases). Trimming took off 2 bases at V and 4 bases at J, with 9 bases between the two ends. The V gene's germline CDR1 is SGHKS and CDR2 YYEKEE (reference sequence). CDR3 size: 14 residues. The whole variable domain, filled in from reference TRBV5-5 and TRBJ1-4, reads DAGVTQSPTHLIKTRGQQVTLRCSPISGHKSVSWYQQVLGQGPQFIFQYYEKEERGRGNFPDRFSARQFPNYSSELNVNALLLGDSALYLCASSFEDNNEKLFFGSGTQLSVL.